The present T cell receptor beta chain was sequenced within a study of a mutant IDH1 vaccine in newly diagnosed glioma. This clone was detected only once. The protocol was immunoSEQ multiplex PCR, while the TCRdb copy is restricted to in-frame clones and leaves out a portion. The table includes around 99,000 clones, around 80% detected once. The time point here: baseline, week 1 (first vaccination visit). Treatment indicated: pre-vaccination baseline after standard-of-care therapy. The sequenced sample was PBMCs, obtained from a glioma patient treated with radiotherapy, temozolomide or both. This TCR came from a man aged 35 to 55 with glioma.

CDR3 in DNA: TGTGCCAGCAGTTTATTGGGTAGGGGTCTGATCGTTGCTGAAGCTTTCTTT. Its translation is CASSLLGRGLIVAEAFF. This chain connects TRBV28 to TRBJ1-1, with TRBD1 as a possible D gene (5 bases). V gave up 1 base and J gave up 6 bases, with 21 bases separating them. This CDR3 spans 17 amino acids. Germline CDR1 and CDR2: MDHEN and SYDVKM.